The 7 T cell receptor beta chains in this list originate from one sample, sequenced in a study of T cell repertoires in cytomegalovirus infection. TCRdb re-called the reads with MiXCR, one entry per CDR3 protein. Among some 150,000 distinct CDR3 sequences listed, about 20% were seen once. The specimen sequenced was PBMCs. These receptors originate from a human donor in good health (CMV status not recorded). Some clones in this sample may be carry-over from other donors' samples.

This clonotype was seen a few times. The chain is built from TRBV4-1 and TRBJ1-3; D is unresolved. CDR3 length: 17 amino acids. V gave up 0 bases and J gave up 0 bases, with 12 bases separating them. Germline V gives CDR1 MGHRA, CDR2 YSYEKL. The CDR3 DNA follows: TGCGCCAGCAGCCAAGATGTCGCGCTGCTCTCTGGAAACACCATATATTTT. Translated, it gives CASSQDVALLSGNTIYF.

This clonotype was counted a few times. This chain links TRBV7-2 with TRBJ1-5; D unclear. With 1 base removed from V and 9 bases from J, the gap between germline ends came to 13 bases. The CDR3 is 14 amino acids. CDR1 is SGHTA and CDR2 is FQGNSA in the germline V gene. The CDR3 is CASSLGQAARPQHF. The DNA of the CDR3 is TGTGCCAGCAGCTTAGGCCAGGCTGCTCGGCCCCAGCATTTT.

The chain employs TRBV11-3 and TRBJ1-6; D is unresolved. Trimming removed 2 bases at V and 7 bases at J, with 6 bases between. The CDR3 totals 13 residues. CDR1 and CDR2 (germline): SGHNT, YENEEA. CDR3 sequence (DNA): TGTGCCAGCAGCTTAAAGAGAAATTCACCCCTCCACTTT. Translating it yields CASSLKRNSPLHF.

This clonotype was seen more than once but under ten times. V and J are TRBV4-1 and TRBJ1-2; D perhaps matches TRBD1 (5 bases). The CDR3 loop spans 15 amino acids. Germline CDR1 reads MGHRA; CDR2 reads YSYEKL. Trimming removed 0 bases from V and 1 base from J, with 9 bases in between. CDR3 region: CASSQEPGNNYGYTF. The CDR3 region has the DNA TGCGCCAGCAGCCAAGAGCCAGGGAATAACTATGGCTACACCTTC.

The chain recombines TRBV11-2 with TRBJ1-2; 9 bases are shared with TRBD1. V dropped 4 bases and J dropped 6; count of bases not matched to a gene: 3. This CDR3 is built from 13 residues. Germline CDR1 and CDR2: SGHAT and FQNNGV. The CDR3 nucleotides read TGTGCCAGCAGCTCGGACAGGGGAGATGGCTACACCTTC. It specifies CASSSDRGDGYTF.

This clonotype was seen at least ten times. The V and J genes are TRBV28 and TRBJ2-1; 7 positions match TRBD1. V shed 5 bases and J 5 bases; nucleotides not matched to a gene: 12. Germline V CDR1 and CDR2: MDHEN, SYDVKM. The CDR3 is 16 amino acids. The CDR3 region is CASSPLRDRDHNEQFF. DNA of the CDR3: TGTGCCAGCAGTCCCCTGAGAGACAGGGACCACAATGAGCAGTTCTTC.

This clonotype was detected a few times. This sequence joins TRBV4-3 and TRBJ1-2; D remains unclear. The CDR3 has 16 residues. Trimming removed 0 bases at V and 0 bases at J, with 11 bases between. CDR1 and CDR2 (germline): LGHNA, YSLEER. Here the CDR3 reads CASSQEFNRPNYGYTF. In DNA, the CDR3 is TGCGCCAGCAGCCAAGAATTTAACAGACCTAACTATGGCTACACCTTC.